Listed below are T cell receptor beta chains from one sample, sequenced in a study of T cell repertoires in cytomegalovirus infection. TCRdb reanalysed the reads using MiXCR and keeps one entry per CDR3 protein. The data contain just over 450,000 distinct CDR3 sequences, approximately 46% of them singletons. These TCRs are of unknown antigen specificity. Sample: cultured PBMCs, taken from culture after CMV antigen stimulation. These receptors were taken from a human donor in good health (CMV status not recorded). Some clones in this sample may be carry-over from other donors' samples. Each CDR3 is given with its conserved first and last residue. D genes are given only for firm matches. The size of a clone is reported for some rows only, either as once, few or many, or as a class for expanded clones.

TGTGCCAGCAGCTTCACAGGAAGGAGCTCCTACAATGAGCAGTTCTTC	CASSFTGRSSYNEQFF	TRBV7-9	16	TRBJ2-1	few	.
TGTGCCAGCAGTGCGCTGAACTCCGGACCTATCCGCACAGATACGCAGTATTTT	CASSALNSGPIRTDTQYF	TRBV27	18	TRBJ2-3	.	.
TGTGCCAGCAGTTCCCCTAGGGCCCACACTGAAGCTTTCTTT	CASSSPRAHTEAFF	TRBV28	14	TRBJ1-1	.	.
TGTGCCAGCAGAAGCCTGGGGAGCTACTCTGGAAACACCATATATTTT	CASRSLGSYSGNTIYF	TRBV6-5	16	TRBJ1-3	.	.
TGTGCCAGCAGCAGGGGACTAGCGGCCTCCTACAATGAGCAGTTCTTC	CASSRGLAASYNEQFF	TRBV7-2	16	TRBJ2-1	many	TRBD2
TGTGCCAGCAGGAGGAGGGCCCAGGTCCAGCCCCAGCATTTT	CASRRRAQVQPQHF	TRBV27	14	TRBJ1-5	.	.
TGTGCCAGATTAAAGACGGGGGGCGAGGAGACCCAGTACTTC	CARLKTGGEETQYF	TRBV12-3/TRBV12-4	14	TRBJ2-5	.	.
TGTGCCAGCAGCTTTAGGGGGAGGAGCTCCTATAATTCACCCCTCCACTTT	CASSFRGRSSYNSPLHF	TRBV7-6	17	TRBJ1-6	few	.
TGTGCCAGCAGCTCTAGCGGGGGAGTTTCGCATGAGCAGTTCTTC	CASSSSGGVSHEQFF	TRBV7-9	15	TRBJ2-1	.	TRBD2
TGTGCCAGCAGCCCAAGGGACACACGGTCACCCCTCCACTTT	CASSPRDTRSPLHF	TRBV6-5	14	TRBJ1-6	.	.
TGTGCCAGCAGCTCGGGACTAGCGGACACCGGGGAGCTGTTTTTT	CASSSGLADTGELFF	TRBV11-2	15	TRBJ2-2	.	TRBD2
TGTGCCTGGAGTGGGAAGGACGAAGCTTTCTTT	CAWSGKDEAFF	TRBV30	11	TRBJ1-1	few	.
TGTGCCAGCAGCCCCTTTATGGGGGAGGCTGGCTACACCTTC	CASSPFMGEAGYTF	TRBV7-2	14	TRBJ1-2	.	.
TGTGCCAGCAGGCCAGGACTAGCGGGAGAGGATGAGCAGTTCTTC	CASRPGLAGEDEQFF	TRBV12-3/TRBV12-4	15	TRBJ2-1	.	TRBD2
TGTGCCAGCAGCTTGGATCTCCGGGAGGGCCTTTACAATGAGCAGTTCTTC	CASSLDLREGLYNEQFF	TRBV7-2	17	TRBJ2-1	once	TRBD2
TGTGCCAGCAGTTTTGGTATAAGCAATCAGCCCCAGCATTTT	CASSFGISNQPQHF	TRBV2	14	TRBJ1-5	.	.